Listed here are 20 T cell receptor beta chains from one sample, sequenced in a study of identical twins. TCRdb re-derived calls from the 5' RACE reads in MiXCR, one entry per CDR3 protein. Of some 760,000 distinct CDR3 sequences in the sample, 18% are singletons; the top ten hold around 12%. These sequences were also reported in another study, on T cells expressing NK-cell markers.

The sequenced sample was PBMCs. The receptors here all came from a woman aged 18-35 years in good health.

The chain combines TRBV10-1 with TRBJ2-1; 10 bases line up with TRBD2. Germline-derived CDR1 and CDR2 are WNHNN and SYGVQD (reference sequence). The V gene end was trimmed by 0 bases and the J gene end by 6 bases; junction bases not matched to a gene: 2. This CDR3 spans 15 amino acids. The CDR3 DNA sequence: TGCGCCAGCAGTGAGTCGCAGCGGGGGGGCAATGAGCAGTTCTTC. Translated: CASSESQRGGNEQFF.

V usage is TRBV7-6 and J usage is TRBJ2-7; tentative D call: TRBD1 (6 bases). Trimming took 3 bases from V and 3 from J, leaving 15 bases between them. Germline CDR1 is SGHVS and CDR2 is FNYEAQ. The CDR3 runs to 15 residues. The DNA for the CDR3 is TGTGCCAGCAGCTTCCTCAGGGGAGAGGTCTACGAGCAGTACTTC. Protein product: CASSFLRGEVYEQYF.

V and J are TRBV6-2 or TRBV6-3 and TRBJ2-6; D perhaps matches TRBD2 (6 bases). The CDR3 contains 19 residues. V shed 0 bases and J shed 0 bases, with 15 bases lying between them. Germline lookup yields CDR1 MNHEY and CDR2 SVGEGT. This chain's CDR3 is CASSYSMEGTSSGANVLTF. Here the CDR3 DNA reads TGTGCCAGCAGTTACTCGATGGAGGGTACCAGCTCTGGGGCCAACGTCCTGACTTTC.

A few counts support this clonotype. One end of the junction fails to match germline, which may point to a read error. The V call is TRBV20-1, the J call TRBJ2-5, with TRBD2 matching 11 bases. The CDR3 has 15 residues. Germline CDR1 DFQATT, CDR2 SNEGSKA (reference sequence). The CDR3 DNA sequence: TGTAGTGCCCCCGACGAACTAGCGGGAGCAGAGACCCAGTACTTC. Amino acids: CSAPDELAGAETQYF.

DNA of the CDR3: TGTGCCAGCACCGTTAGAGAGGGAAACACTGAAGCTTTCTTT. It encodes CASTVREGNTEAFF. This chain uses TRBV2 with TRBJ1-1; D remains ambiguous. V was clipped by 7 bases and J by 2 bases, with 14 bases between them. This CDR3 contains 14 residues. The V gene's germline CDR1 is SNHLY and CDR2 FYNNEI.

The chain couples TRBV5-1 to TRBJ2-7; tentatively, D is TRBD1 or TRBD2 (5 bases each). This CDR3 has 14 amino acids. Germline CDR1 SGHRS, CDR2 YFSETQ. CDR3 in amino acids: CATSRGAIGDEQYF. For the CDR3, the DNA is TGCGCGACCTCGAGAGGGGCTATAGGCGACGAGCAGTACTTC.

This clonotype has a handful of counts. This chain joins TRBV7-3 and TRBJ2-3; a weak D match, TRBD2 (6 bases). There are 14 residues in the CDR3. From germline, CDR1 is SGHTA and CDR2 FQGTGA. Trimming removed 4 bases at V and 3 bases at J, with 11 bases between. The CDR3 loop reads CASSSLGGTDTQYF. The CDR3 DNA reads TGTGCCAGCAGCTCTTTAGGAGGGACAGATACGCAGTATTTT.

This clonotype came up a few times. One end of the junction does not line up with germline, which may come from a read error. This sequence joins TRBV12-3 or TRBV12-4 and TRBJ2-3; D not certain. The length of the CDR3 is 12 residues. The CDR3 reads CASNLGGDTQYF. The DNA for the CDR3 is TGTGCCAGCAATTTAGGCGGTGATACGCAGTATTTT.

The chain joins TRBV29-1 to TRBJ2-7, with 9 bases lining up with TRBD1. CDR1 is SQVTM and CDR2 is ANQGSEA in the germline V gene. The CDR3 is 12 amino acids. V lost 6 bases to trimming and J lost 3 bases; unmatched junction nucleotides: 3. The DNA of the CDR3 is TGCAGCGTGGCGACAGGGGGCTACGAGCAGTACTTC. This sequence encodes CSVATGGYEQYF.

The genes are TRBV20-1 and TRBJ1-5; D is perhaps TRBD1 (5 bases). This CDR3 spans 14 amino acids. Trimming cost V 5 bases and J 3 bases, with 14 bases left between them. Germline-derived CDR1 and CDR2 are DFQATT and SNEGSKA (reference sequence). CDR3 in DNA: TGCAGTGCTCCGTCCCGGGGCCTCAATCAGCCCCAGCATTTT. Translated, it gives CSAPSRGLNQPQHF.

This clonotype occurred a few times. The chain combines TRBV18 with TRBJ1-1; 9 bases line up with TRBD1. The trim removed 4 bases at V and 1 base at J, leaving 4 bases unmatched. CDR1 and CDR2 (germline): KGHSH, LQKENI. The CDR3 sequence is 15 residues long. The DNA of the CDR3 is TGTGCCAGCTCACAATCGACAGGGGGGAACACTGAAGCTTTCTTT. It codes for CASSQSTGGNTEAFF.

The rearrangement uses TRBV7-2 and TRBJ2-2; D gene uncertain. V was shortened by 5 bases and J by 6 bases, with 10 bases between the two germline ends. Germline lookup yields CDR1 SGHTA and CDR2 FQGNSA. This CDR3 has 13 amino acids. For the CDR3, the DNA is TGTGCCAGCAGCGTCCTTAAAGCCGGGGAGCTGTTTTTT. It translates to CASSVLKAGELFF.

This clonotype was counted only a few times. This chain connects TRBV18 to TRBJ2-1; 7 bases agree with TRBD1. The junction had 8 bases not matched to a gene; V was cut back by 5 bases and J by 4 bases. The germline V gene encodes CDR1 KGHSH and CDR2 LQKENI. CDR3 size: 15 residues. Written as DNA, the CDR3 is TGTGCCAGCTCAGTTTCGACAGGGAGTTACAATGAGCAGTTCTTC. The encoded protein is CASSVSTGSYNEQFF.

The chain joins TRBV7-2 to TRBJ2-2; D uncertain. The V end was cut by 4 bases, the J end by 4 bases, with 10 bases between. Germline CDR1 and CDR2: SGHTA and FQGNSA. This CDR3 contains 14 residues. Here the CDR3 DNA reads TGTGCCAGCAGCTGGCGGACGGGCACCGGGGAGCTGTTTTTT. Its translation: CASSWRTGTGELFF.

At least ten counts were recorded for this clonotype. The chain employs TRBV5-1 and TRBJ2-3; TRBD2 is a possible D gene (5 bases). CDR1 is SGHRS, CDR2 YFSETQ, per germline. The CDR3 is made up of 13 amino acids. Trimming removed 0 bases from V and 5 bases from J, with 7 bases in between. CDR3 in DNA: TGCGCCAGCAGCTTGGCCGAGGGAGATACGCAGTATTTT. Its protein product is CASSLAEGDTQYF.

The chain employs TRBV29-1 and TRBJ2-2; a weak D match, TRBD1 (5 bases). The CDR3 consists of 13 residues. The V gene's germline CDR1 is SQVTM and CDR2 ANQGSEA. V gave up 6 bases and J gave up 4 bases, with 12 bases separating them. The CDR3 here is CSVLGVTTGELFF. CDR3 in DNA: TGCAGCGTATTAGGGGTTACCACCGGGGAGCTGTTTTTT.

The V gene is TRBV18, the J gene TRBJ2-7; 9 nucleotides align to TRBD2. The J segment lost 2 bases and the V segment lost 2 bases, leaving 7 bases of the junction unmatched. The CDR3 is 16 amino acids. The germline CDR1 and CDR2 sequences are KGHSH and LQKENI. CDR3 in DNA: TGTGCCAGCTCACCAACTGCGGGGGGGCCTCCCTACGAGCAGTACTTC. Amino acid sequence: CASSPTAGGPPYEQYF.

This clonotype has only a few counts. The CDR3 DNA sequence: TGTGCCAGCAGGACAGGGCCCTACGAGCAGTACTTC. This sequence encodes CASRTGPYEQYF. This chain connects TRBV12-3 or TRBV12-4 to TRBJ2-7, with TRBD1 matching over 7 bases. After removal of 6 bases from V and 2 bases from J, the junction contained 1 base not matched to a gene. CDR3 length: 12 residues.

The table lists this clonotype with a few counts. The CDR3 DNA reads TGTGCCACCTCCGCGGGTCCCAGATACTACGAGCAGTACTTC. Translation: CATSAGPRYYEQYF. The genes are TRBV6-2 or TRBV6-3 and TRBJ2-7, with D maybe TRBD2 (5 bases). V was shortened by 10 bases and J by 3 bases, with 19 bases between the two germline ends. This CDR3 has 14 amino acids. CDR1 and CDR2 (germline): MNHEY, SVGEGT.

The V call is TRBV20-1, the J call TRBJ1-2; D perhaps matches TRBD1 (6 bases). This CDR3 spans 11 amino acids. Between the trimmed V and J ends, which lost 3 bases and 8 bases, there was a span of 10 bases. Germline-derived CDR1 and CDR2 are DFQATT and SNEGSKA (reference sequence). The CDR3 DNA reads TGCAGTGCTAGGGCAGGGGAGGGCTACACCTTC. This sequence encodes CSARAGEGYTF.